The 12 T cell receptor beta chains below were found in one sample sequenced in a study of early T cells in non-severe SARS-CoV-2 infection. TCRdb analysed the 5' RACE reads with MiXCR anew, one entry per CDR3 protein. This sample has 45,000 to 65,000 distinct CDR3 sequences, with around 8.4% found just once. Sequencing used whole blood. The receptors derive from an adult who was a healthcare worker with PCR-confirmed SARS-CoV-2 infection or an uninfected control (not recorded which).

This clonotype was recorded a few times. The genes are TRBV19 and TRBJ1-5; D uncertain. The CDR3 spans 12 residues. In germline, CDR1 is LNHDA, CDR2 SQIVND (reference sequence). V lost 7 bases, J lost 7 bases, and 11 bases lay in between. This chain's CDR3 is CASNLLAQPQHF. As DNA, the CDR3 is TGTGCCAGTAACCTTTTGGCCCAGCCCCAGCATTTT.

This clonotype was recorded many times. V is TRBV19 and J is TRBJ2-3, with TRBD1 matching 7 bases. CDR1 is LNHDA and CDR2 is SQIVND in the germline V gene (reference sequence). After removal of 7 bases from V and 2 bases from J, the junction contained 12 bases not matched to a gene. CDR3 length equals 16 residues. CDR3 sequence: CASTQWRTGDTDTQYF. The CDR3 region has the DNA TGTGCCAGTACCCAATGGAGGACAGGAGACACAGATACGCAGTATTTT.

This clonotype has more than one count but fewer than ten. As DNA, the CDR3 is TGTGCCAGCAGTGATGGGGGTTCAGATACGCAGTATTTT. The encoded protein is CASSDGGSDTQYF. This sequence joins TRBV6-4 and TRBJ2-3, with D possibly being TRBD1 or TRBD2 (5 bases each). The CDR3 is 13 amino acids. Per germline, CDR1 MRHNA and CDR2 SNTAGT. With 3 bases removed from V and 4 bases from J, the gap between germline ends came to 8 bases.

On this clonotype: The final CDR3 position lacks the conserved phenylalanine or tryptophan, pointing to a likely read error. The DNA is left out, because the CDR3 cannot be placed on it with certainty; the CDR3 is given as TCRdb lists it. This chain joins TRBV6-1 and TRBJ1-2; TRBD1 reflects the table's D call only, with no check against the DNA. Germline CDR1 reads MNHNS; CDR2 reads SASEGT. The CDR3 comprises 10 residues, both ends counted. The CDR3 is CASIPGQGHL.

This clonotype was counted between two and nine times. The gene calls are TRBV29-1 and TRBJ2-2; 7 bases fit TRBD2. The CDR3 loop spans 13 amino acids. The ends lost 6 bases at V and 1 base at J; junction bases unmatched: 2. Germline assignment: CDR1 SQVTM and CDR2 ANQGSEA. As DNA, the CDR3 is TGCAGCGTCGGGGGGTGGAACACCGGGGAGCTGTTTTTT. It yields the protein CSVGGWNTGELFF.

The table lists this clonotype with many counts. The chain has TRBV15 and TRBJ2-1; D not certain. Trimming took off 0 bases at V and 0 bases at J, with 9 bases between the two ends. The CDR3 runs 16 residues. Germline CDR1 reads LNHNV; CDR2 reads YYDKDF (reference sequence). The CDR3 loop reads CATSRDSYSSYNEQFF. The CDR3, as DNA: TGTGCCACCAGCAGAGATTCGTATAGCTCCTACAATGAGCAGTTCTTC.

This clonotype was counted many times. V usage is TRBV5-1 and J usage is TRBJ1-4; D is unresolved. CDR1 and CDR2 from the germline V gene are SGHRS and YFSETQ. CDR3 length: 17 residues. Trimming stripped 1 base from V and 5 bases from J, with 18 bases between. In nucleotides, the CDR3 is TGCGCCAGCAGCTTGAGCGACGGACTTCTAATGAATGAAAAACTGTTTTTT. Amino acid sequence: CASSLSDGLLMNEKLFF.

This clonotype was detected ten times or more. This chain uses TRBV6-5 with TRBJ2-3; perhaps TRBD2 as D (6 bases). The germline gives CDR1 MNHEY, CDR2 SVGAGI. The CDR3 has 12 residues. V was pared by 5 bases and J by 7 bases, with 10 bases between. CDR3 sequence (DNA): TGTGCCAGCAGTGAACGGGGGAATACGCAGTATTTT. This encodes CASSERGNTQYF.

The chain is built from TRBV7-2 and TRBJ2-5; no clear D. CDR3 length: 13 amino acids. Trimming took off 5 bases at V and 4 bases at J, with 11 bases between the two ends. The germline gives CDR1 SGHTA, CDR2 FQGNSA. The CDR3 region is CASSAAPTETQYF. The CDR3 DNA reads TGTGCCAGCAGCGCCGCACCCACAGAGACCCAGTACTTC.

This clonotype was recorded at least ten times. The DNA for the CDR3 is TGTGCCAGCAGCTTAGAAGTTATGACACCAACAGGGGATAACTCCTACAATGAGCAGTTCTTC. Protein: CASSLEVMTPTGDNSYNEQFF. The V and J genes are TRBV7-3 and TRBJ2-1; the match to TRBD1 covers 7 bases. The CDR3 has 21 amino acids. V shed 2 bases, J shed 0 bases, and the junction held 19 bases outside the gene matches. The germline V gene encodes CDR1 SGHTA and CDR2 FQGTGA. Looking up the rest from reference TRBV7-3 and TRBJ2-1 gives the full variable domain: GAGVSQTPSNKVTEKGKYVELRCDPISGHTALYWYRQSLGQGPEFLIYFQGTGAADDSGLPNDRFFAVRPEGSVSTLKIQRTERGDSAVYLCASSLEVMTPTGDNSYNEQFFGPGTRLTVL.

This clonotype was counted many times. The genes are TRBV27 and TRBJ2-2; D tentatively fits TRBD1 or TRBD2 (5 bases each). CDR3 size: 15 residues. The V end was cut by 2 bases, the J end by 8 bases, with 15 bases between. The germline V gene encodes CDR1 MNHEY and CDR2 SMNVEV (reference sequence). CDR3 nucleotide sequence: TGTGCCAGCAGTTTAAGAGGGACGACGTCAGGGGAGCTGTTTTTT. This translates into CASSLRGTTSGELFF.

This chain links TRBV6-5 with TRBJ2-7; TRBD2 matches 9 bases. V shed 7 bases, J shed 2 bases, and the junction held 3 bases outside the gene matches. The germline gives CDR1 MNHEY, CDR2 SVGAGI. The length of the CDR3 is 13 residues. In DNA, the CDR3 is TGTGCCAGCACGCGGGGGGGAACCTACGAGCAGTACTTC. This sequence encodes CASTRGGTYEQYF.